These 20 T cell receptor beta chains came from one sample sequenced in a study of blood T cell repertoires in COVID-19. The table came from immunoSEQ multiplex PCR; TCRdb's copy has only in-frame clones and leaves some out. The data contain some 85,000 clones, 80% to 90% of them seen just once; the ten biggest clones take up 8% to 9.5%. The sample was peripheral blood. These TCRs come from a man aged 50-60 years with acute or convalescent COVID-19.

This chain connects TRBV7-8 to TRBJ2-2; 9 bases agree with TRBD2. This CDR3 is built from 16 residues. The V segment lost 5 bases and the J segment 2 bases; nucleotides outside the gene matches: 6. The germline CDR1 and CDR2 sequences are SGHVS and FQNEAQ. Written as DNA, the CDR3 is TGTGCCAGCAGCAAAGCGGGGGGCGTTAACACCGGGGAGCTGTTTTTT. It codes for CASSKAGGVNTGELFF.

This chain connects TRBV9 to TRBJ2-4; D possibly corresponds to TRBD1 (7 bases). Germline loops: CDR1 SGDLS, CDR2 YYNGEE. This CDR3 has 22 residues. The V end lost 6 bases, the J end lost 1 base, and 35 bases lay between the germline ends. This CDR3 reads CASNFGGGRLSVRGRAKNIQYF. CDR3 bases: TGTGCCAGCAACTTTGGAGGGGGCAGGTTGTCTGTCCGAGGACGGGCCAAAAACATTCAGTACTTC.

The rearrangement links TRBV10-3 to TRBJ1-1, with 7 bases matching TRBD1. V lost 9 bases, J lost 1 base, and 5 bases stayed unmatched. CDR3 length: 13 amino acids. Germline CDR1 reads ENHRY; CDR2 reads SYGVKD. CDR3 amino acids: CAMNSGGNTEAFF. For the CDR3, the DNA is TGTGCCATGAACTCAGGGGGGAACACTGAAGCTTTCTTT.

The rearrangement links TRBV5-5 to TRBJ1-6; D is unresolved. There are 14 residues in the CDR3. Germline CDR1 and CDR2: SGHKS and YYEKEE (reference sequence). Trimming cost V 4 bases and J 8 bases, with 13 bases left between them. In nucleotides, the CDR3 is TGTGCCAGCAGCCCGGGGAGGGCGGATTCACCCCTCCACTTT. Residues: CASSPGRADSPLHF.

The chain combines TRBV7-8 with TRBJ1-1, with D possibly being TRBD1 (6 bases). Germline CDR1 and CDR2: SGHVS and FQNEAQ. The V and J ends lost 1 base and 0 bases respectively, with 12 bases between them. This CDR3 is 16 amino acids long. The CDR3 loop is CASSLGGRALNTEAFF. The CDR3 DNA sequence: TGTGCCAGCAGCTTAGGGGGGCGAGCACTGAACACTGAAGCTTTCTTT.

The rearrangement links TRBV7-8 to TRBJ2-3; tentative D call: TRBD1 (6 bases). This CDR3 spans 15 amino acids. The V gene's germline CDR1 is SGHVS and CDR2 FQNEAQ. Trimming stripped 0 bases from V and 7 bases from J, with 14 bases between. The CDR3 here is CASSLAAHQGNTQYF. The DNA for the CDR3 is TGTGCCAGCAGCTTAGCGGCCCACCAGGGGAATACGCAGTATTTT.

The chain combines TRBV7-9 with TRBJ1-6; D not certain. Germline values: CDR1 SEHNR, CDR2 FQNEAQ (reference sequence). The CDR3 loop spans 15 amino acids. The V end lost 8 bases, the J end lost 7 bases, and 18 bases lay between the germline ends. CDR3 coding DNA: TGTGCCAGCGGCGGGGAATCGGGCCAAAATTCACCCCTCCACTTT. Amino acid sequence: CASGGESGQNSPLHF.

The J gene is TRBJ1-4, the V gene TRBV3-1 (or the pseudogene TRBV3-2), with 9 positions matching TRBD1. CDR3 length equals 15 residues. The junction had 4 bases not matched to a gene; V was cut back by 1 base and J by 7 bases. The V gene's germline CDR1 is LGHDT and CDR2 YNNKEL (reference sequence). The CDR3 protein is CASSQVTGGVEKLFF. CDR3 bases: TGTGCCAGCAGCCAAGTGACAGGGGGGGTTGAAAAACTGTTTTTT.

This clone has a single count. This chain joins TRBV29-1 and TRBJ2-7, with a tentative D call TRBD2 (7 bases). The germline V gene has CDR1 SQVTM and CDR2 ANQGSEA. V was cut by 4 bases and J by 0 bases, with 10 bases left in between. This CDR3 is 13 amino acids long. As DNA, the CDR3 is TGCAGCGTTGTCCGGGGGGCCTCCTACGAGCAGTACTTC. It codes for CSVVRGASYEQYF.

V and J are TRBV20-1 and TRBJ1-3; the D is unclear. The CDR3 spans 13 residues. Trimming left V 3 bases short and J 4 bases short, with 10 bases between. CDR1 is DFQATT and CDR2 is SNEGSKA in the germline V gene (reference sequence). DNA of the CDR3: TGCAGTGCTAGTACGGGGAACGGAAACACCATATATTTT. This gives the protein CSASTGNGNTIYF.

As for this clone: Mismatch with germline at one junction end may stem from a read error. CDR3: CASSLGAGGIDQPQHF. CDR3 DNA: TGTGCCAGCAGTTTAGGGGCCGGGGGGATTGATCAGCCCCAGCATTTT. The gene calls are TRBV7-9 and TRBJ1-5; D is possibly TRBD1 (5 bases). Germline V gene lookup returns CDR1 SEHNR and CDR2 FQNEAQ (reference sequence). The length of the CDR3 is 16 residues.

The chain carries TRBV10-3 and TRBJ1-2, with D possibly matching TRBD1 (5 bases). Trimming took 6 bases from V and 0 from J, leaving 11 bases between them. CDR3 size: 14 residues. Germline loops: CDR1 ENHRY, CDR2 SYGVKD. The CDR3 spells CAISPGLSNYGYTF. CDR3 DNA: TGTGCCATCAGCCCGGGACTTTCTAACTATGGCTACACCTTC.

On this clone: This sample includes further DNA sequences coding for the same CDR3. The V and J genes are TRBV5-4 and TRBJ2-3; possibly TRBD2 for D (5 bases). The CDR3 is 15 amino acids. CDR1 and CDR2 from the germline V gene are SGHNT and YYREEE (reference sequence). V shed 5 bases and J shed 0 bases, with 13 bases lying between them. The CDR3 is CASRDQRGSTDTQYF. The CDR3 DNA follows: TGTGCCAGCAGAGATCAACGGGGAAGCACAGATACGCAGTATTTT.

This clone was seen once. The chain is built from TRBV10-2 and TRBJ1-6; no clear D gene. This CDR3 contains 13 residues. The V end was cut by 2 bases, the J end by 6 bases, with 5 bases between. CDR1 and CDR2 (germline): WSHSY, SAAADI. Here the CDR3 DNA reads TGCGCCAGCAGTGAGCAGTTTAATTCACCCCTCCACTTT. Protein: CASSEQFNSPLHF.

The rearrangement uses TRBV30 and TRBJ2-7; no firm D call. From germline, CDR1 is GTSNPN and CDR2 SVGIG (reference sequence). The CDR3 runs to 16 residues. The V and J ends lost 3 bases and 0 bases respectively, with 18 bases between them. The CDR3 reads CAWSPPQPASSYEQYF. The CDR3 nucleotides read TGTGCCTGGAGCCCGCCCCAACCCGCCAGCTCCTACGAGCAGTACTTC. Full variable domain (missing parts from reference TRBV30 and TRBJ2-7): SQTIHQWPATLVQPVGSPLSLECTVEGTSNPNLYWYRQAAGRGLQLLFYSVGIGQISSEVPQNLSASRPQDRQFILSSKKLLLSDSGFYLCAWSPPQPASSYEQYFGPGTRLTVT.

The V and J genes are TRBV15 and TRBJ2-1; D unclear. This CDR3 has 14 residues. V gave up 0 bases and J gave up 11 bases, with 14 bases separating them. Germline CDR1 LNHNV, CDR2 YYDKDF (reference sequence). CDR3 amino acids: CATSRDSPRVKQFF. The CDR3 DNA reads TGTGCCACCAGCAGAGATTCCCCCCGAGTAAAGCAGTTCTTC.

This chain uses TRBV30 with TRBJ1-2, with a tentative D call TRBD1 (6 bases). Trimming removed 1 base from V and 4 bases from J, with 19 bases in between. The V gene's germline CDR1 is GTSNPN and CDR2 SVGIG (reference sequence). The CDR3 sequence is 16 residues long. Here the CDR3 reads CAWSGQVGFFGYGYTF. The CDR3 DNA sequence: TGTGCCTGGAGTGGACAGGTTGGATTTTTTGGCTATGGCTACACCTTC.

This clone was picked up one time. The V and J genes are TRBV19 and TRBJ1-6, with TRBD1 matching over 7 bases. This CDR3 region has 14 residues. Germline V gene lookup returns CDR1 LNHDA and CDR2 SQIVND (reference sequence). The J segment lost 5 bases and the V segment lost 6 bases, leaving 4 bases of the junction unmatched. Here the CDR3 DNA reads TGTGCCAGTAGCGGGGACAGCAATAATTCACCCCTCCACTTT. It codes for CASSGDSNNSPLHF.

The chain couples TRBV6-5 to TRBJ2-7, with D hard to call. Germline V gene data show CDR1 as MNHEY and CDR2 as SVGAGI. Trimming removed 6 bases from V and 2 bases from J, with 2 bases in between. The CDR3 spans 10 residues. The CDR3 is CASSTYEQYF. DNA for the CDR3: TGTGCCAGCAGCACCTACGAGCAGTACTTC.

The genes are TRBV4-2 and TRBJ2-4; 9 bases are a match to TRBD2. CDR1 is LGHNA and CDR2 is YNFKEQ in the germline V gene. V lost 3 bases, J lost 8 bases, and 14 bases stayed unmatched. CDR3 length: 17 residues. The CDR3 reads CASSQGSAGGESDIQYF. DNA for the CDR3: TGTGCCAGCAGCCAGGGGTCTGCGGGGGGGGAAAGCGACATTCAGTACTTC.